This T cell receptor beta chain was recovered during a study of T cell repertoires in cytomegalovirus infection. Study-wide background: CMV epitopes, recently identified HLA-C-restricted and well-studied HLA-B-restricted, were used.

One entry per CDR3 protein results from TCRdb running MiXCR on the reads. Of around 750,000 distinct CDR3 sequences in the sample, around a third were seen once. The V gene's germline CDR1 is SEHNR and CDR2 FQNEAQ (reference sequence). The CDR3 covers 15 residues. Germline trimming cut 5 bases from V and 3 bases from J; bases unmatched to any gene: 5. Comment on this clonotype: The antigen remains unidentified.

Study-wide findings and caveats: Predominance within the ex vivo response was attributable to HLA-C-restricted CMV-specific TCR beta clonotypes.

J is TRBJ1-1 and V is TRBV7-9, with 11 bases lining up with TRBD1. The source of this sequence is a human donor in good health (CMV status not recorded). Some clones in this sample may be carry-over from other donors' samples. The starting material was cultured CD8+ T cells from PBMCs, obtained from culture after CMV antigen stimulation. CDR3 DNA sequence: TGTGCCAGCAGCACTCCGGGACAGGGGGACACTGAAGCTTTCTTT. Residues: CASSTPGQGDTEAFF.